This T cell receptor beta chain was sequenced for a study of cytomegalovirus exposure and HLA in healthy donors. Regarding the study as a whole: A later analysis showed TCR association rates differing by HLA locus, peaking at DRB1 and lowest at HLA-C.

As for this clone: Antigen unknown.

Donors consisted of healthy bone marrow donors. The CDR3 is 16 residues long. The germline V gene encodes CDR1 MGHRA and CDR2 YSYEKL. Trimming pared 3 bases from V and 5 bases from J, leaving 19 bases between. The primer mix had 60 Vbeta and 13 Jbeta primers. Only in-frame clones appear in the TCRdb table, and some are missing; sequencing was by immunoSEQ multiplex PCR. The sample includes 150,000 or so clones, around three quarters of them seen just once. Sequenced input: PBMCs. This clonotype was sampled from a man between 40 and 49 years old in good health and CMV-seronegative. The J gene is TRBJ1-1, the V gene TRBV4-1, with D maybe TRBD1 (5 bases). The CDR3 nucleotides are TGCGCCAGCAGCCATCCCCGTGCGGGGGGGGGAACTGAAGCTTTCTTT. Translation gives CASSHPRAGGGTEAFF.